Below, 14 T cell receptor beta chains from the same sample are listed, as sequenced in a study of cytomegalovirus exposure and HLA in healthy donors. Sequenced by immunoSEQ multiplex PCR; TCRdb stores in-frame clones only, minus some. The sample has roughly 140,000 clones; 88% are singletons. Sample: PBMCs. All receptors derive from a woman under 30 in good health and CMV-seropositive.

V usage is TRBV5-6 and J usage is TRBJ1-3, with a tentative D call TRBD1 (6 bases). Looked up from germline, CDR1 is SGHDT and CDR2 is YYEEEE. CDR3 length: 16 residues. V was trimmed by 0 bases and J by 0 bases, leaving 10 bases between them. The CDR3 DNA reads as TGTGCCAGCAGCTTGGGGACAGCGAGCTCTGGAAACACCATATATTTT. Translated, it gives CASSLGTASSGNTIYF.

The V call is TRBV28, the J call TRBJ1-2; D is possibly TRBD1 (6 bases). The CDR3 sequence is 14 residues long. Deletions cut 3 bases from V and 2 bases from J, with 10 bases between. CDR1 and CDR2 (germline): MDHEN, SYDVKM. The CDR3, as DNA: TGTGCCAGCAGTTTTTACAGGGCGAACTATGGCTACACCTTC. Its protein is CASSFYRANYGYTF.

The chain joins TRBV6-1 to TRBJ2-1, with D perhaps matching TRBD2 (6 bases). Germline lookup yields CDR1 MNHNS and CDR2 SASEGT. Trimming stripped 3 bases from V and 4 bases from J, with 19 bases between. This CDR3 has 17 residues. The CDR3, as DNA: TGTGCCAGCAGTGATCTGGGGGGTGGGGAGTGGTACAATGAGCAGTTCTTC. Protein: CASSDLGGGEWYNEQFF.

This clone showed up just once. The V gene is TRBV5-1, the J gene TRBJ2-7, with 7 bases matching TRBD2. Germline V gene data show CDR1 as SGHRS and CDR2 as YFSETQ. The CDR3 totals 14 residues. V shed 4 bases, J shed 2 bases, and the junction held 6 bases outside the gene matches. The CDR3 sequence is CASSEGLDTYEQYF. The CDR3 DNA follows: TGCGCCAGCAGCGAAGGACTAGATACCTACGAGCAGTACTTC.

V gene TRBV28 combines with J gene TRBJ1-4, with D possibly TRBD1 on 6 matching bases. The CDR3 length is 13 residues. Trimming took off 6 bases at V and 8 bases at J, with 13 bases between the two ends. The germline gives CDR1 MDHEN, CDR2 SYDVKM. CDR3 in amino acids: CASRSGAYEKLFF. CDR3 nucleotides: TGTGCCAGCAGGTCAGGGGCATACGAAAAACTGTTTTTT.

V and J are TRBV5-1 and TRBJ2-2, with D tentatively TRBD1 (6 bases). V lost 4 bases and J lost 4, with 14 bases in between. The germline gives CDR1 SGHRS, CDR2 YFSETQ. This CDR3 spans 15 amino acids. This CDR3 is CASSLRDTRTGELFF. The CDR3, as DNA: TGCGCCAGCAGCCTTCGGGACACTCGCACCGGGGAGCTGTTTTTT.

The CDR3 DNA reads TGTGCCAGCAGCTTGGCGCAGGGCACAGATACGCAGTATTTT. Its protein is CASSLAQGTDTQYF. The genes are TRBV5-4 and TRBJ2-3; D is undetermined. Germline CDR1 SGHNT, CDR2 YYREEE (reference sequence). V gave up 0 bases and J gave up 1 base, with 6 bases separating them. The CDR3 contains 14 residues.

The chain uses TRBV9 and TRBJ2-6; 7 nucleotides line up with TRBD1. The V gene's germline CDR1 is SGDLS and CDR2 YYNGEE. V shed 4 bases and J 3 bases; nucleotides not matched to a gene: 10. The CDR3 consists of 17 residues. The CDR3 DNA reads TGTGCCAGCAGCCTGAGGAGAGGGGGCCATGGGGCCAACGTCCTGACTTTC. It yields the protein CASSLRRGGHGANVLTF. The variable domain in full, completed from reference TRBV9 and TRBJ2-6, reads DSGVTQTPKHLITATGQRVTLRCSPRSGDLSVYWYQQSLDQGLQFLIQYYNGEERAKGNILERFSAQQFPDLHSELNLSSLELGDSALYFCASSLRRGGHGANVLTFGAGSRLTVL.

The rearrangement links TRBV9 to TRBJ2-2, with 9 nucleotides matching TRBD2. The V segment lost 7 bases and the J segment 6 bases; nucleotides outside the gene matches: 10. Germline CDR1 reads SGDLS; CDR2 reads YYNGEE. The CDR3 is made up of 15 amino acids. The CDR3 protein is CASRISGGVSGELFF. The CDR3 bases are TGTGCCAGCCGGATTAGCGGGGGAGTGTCCGGGGAGCTGTTTTTT.

The chain couples TRBV4-2 to TRBJ2-7, with a weak D call TRBD2 (5 bases). CDR3 size: 14 residues. The V end was cut by 5 bases, the J end by 6 bases, with 17 bases between. Germline lookup yields CDR1 LGHNA and CDR2 YNFKEQ. The CDR3, as DNA: TGTGCCAGCAGCAAGGCCACCCCTAGCTCCGAGCAGTACTTC. Protein product: CASSKATPSSEQYF.

V usage is TRBV5-6 and J usage is TRBJ1-5; no firm D call. There are 12 residues in the CDR3. In germline, CDR1 is SGHDT, CDR2 YYEEEE. V was trimmed by 5 bases and J by 7 bases, leaving 10 bases between them. Here the CDR3 DNA reads TGTGCCAGCAGTTACGGTGCCCAGCCCCAGCATTTT. Amino acid sequence: CASSYGAQPQHF.

The J gene is TRBJ1-2, the V gene TRBV19; 9 bases align to TRBD1. Germline V lookup: CDR1 LNHDA, CDR2 SQIVND (reference sequence). The trim removed 7 bases at V and 7 bases at J, leaving 16 bases unmatched. CDR3 size: 16 residues. DNA of the CDR3: TGTGCCAGTAACCCTTGGGGCTTGGACAGGGGCGCTGGCTACACCTTC. Its protein is CASNPWGLDRGAGYTF. Based on the CDR3 plus reference TRBV19 and TRBJ1-2, the full variable domain is DGGITQSPKYLFRKEGQNVTLSCEQNLNHDAMYWYRQDPGQGLRLIYYSQIVNDFQKGDIAEGYSVSREKKESFPLTVTSAQKNPTAFYLCASNPWGLDRGAGYTFGSGTRLTVV.

This rearrangement joins TRBV10-3 to TRBJ2-6; D remains unclear. The CDR3 is 12 amino acids. Germline V lookup: CDR1 ENHRY, CDR2 SYGVKD. V was pared by 11 bases and J by 0 bases, with 5 bases between. CDR3 in amino acids: CAASSGANVLTF. Here the CDR3 DNA reads TGTGCCGCCAGCTCTGGGGCCAACGTCCTGACTTTC.

The chain's CDR3 is CAWSFMNTEAFF. The CDR3 DNA sequence: TGTGCCTGGAGTTTCATGAACACTGAAGCTTTCTTT. V gene TRBV30 combines with J gene TRBJ1-1, with D uncertain. CDR1 and CDR2 (germline): GTSNPN, SVGIG (reference sequence). The V and J ends lost 2 bases and 0 bases respectively, with 4 bases between them. The CDR3 totals 12 residues.